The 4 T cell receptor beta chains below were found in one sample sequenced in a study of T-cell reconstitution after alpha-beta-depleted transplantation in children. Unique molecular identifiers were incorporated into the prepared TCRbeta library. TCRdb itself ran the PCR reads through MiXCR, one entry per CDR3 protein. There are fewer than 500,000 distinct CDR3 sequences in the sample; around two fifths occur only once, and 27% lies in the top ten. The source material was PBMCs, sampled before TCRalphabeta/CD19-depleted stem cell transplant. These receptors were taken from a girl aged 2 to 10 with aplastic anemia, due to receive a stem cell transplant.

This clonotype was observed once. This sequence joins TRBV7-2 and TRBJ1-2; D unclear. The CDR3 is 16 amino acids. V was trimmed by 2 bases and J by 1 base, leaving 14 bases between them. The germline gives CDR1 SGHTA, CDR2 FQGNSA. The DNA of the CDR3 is TGTGCCAGCAGCTTACGGAACGAAAGCCTTAACTATGGCTACACCTTC. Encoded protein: CASSLRNESLNYGYTF. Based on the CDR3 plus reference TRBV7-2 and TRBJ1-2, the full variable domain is GAGVSQSPSNKVTEKGKDVELRCDPISGHTALYWYRQSLGQGLEFLIYFQGNSAPDKSGLPSDRFSAERTGGSVSTLTIQRTQQEDSAVYLCASSLRNESLNYGYTFGSGTRLTVV.

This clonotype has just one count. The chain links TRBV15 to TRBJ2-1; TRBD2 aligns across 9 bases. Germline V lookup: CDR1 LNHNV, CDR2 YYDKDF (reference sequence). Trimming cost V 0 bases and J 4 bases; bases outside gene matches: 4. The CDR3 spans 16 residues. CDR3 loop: CATSREGGRVYNEQFF. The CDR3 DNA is TGTGCCACCAGCAGAGAGGGCGGGAGGGTATACAATGAGCAGTTCTTC.

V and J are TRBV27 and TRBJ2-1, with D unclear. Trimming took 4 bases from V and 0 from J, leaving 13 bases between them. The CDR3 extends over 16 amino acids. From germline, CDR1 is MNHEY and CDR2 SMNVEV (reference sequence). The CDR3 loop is CASSSQPIYSYNEQFF. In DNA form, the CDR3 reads TGTGCCAGCAGTTCCCAACCTATCTACTCCTACAATGAGCAGTTCTTC.

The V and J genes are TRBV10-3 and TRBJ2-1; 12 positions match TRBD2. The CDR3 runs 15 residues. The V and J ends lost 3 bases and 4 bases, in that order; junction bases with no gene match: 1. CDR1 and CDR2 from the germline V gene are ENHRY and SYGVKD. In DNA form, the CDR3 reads TGTGCCATCAGTGATACTAGCGGGAGGTACAATGAGCAGTTCTTC. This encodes CAISDTSGRYNEQFF.